Each of the 9 T cell receptor beta chains below was sequenced from the same sample in a study of blood T cell repertoires in COVID-19. The method was immunoSEQ multiplex PCR; TCRdb's version includes in-frame clones alone and lacks a portion of them. The sample has about 200,000 clones, 65% to 85% seen once. Sequenced material: peripheral blood. Receptors were obtained from a human donor in a cohort sampled during active COVID-19.

The chain joins TRBV18 to TRBJ2-5, with 8 bases lining up with TRBD2. V trimming: 0 bases; J trimming: 4 bases; junction bases outside the gene matches: 1. From germline, CDR1 is KGHSH and CDR2 LQKENI. The CDR3 is 14 residues long. CDR3 amino acids: CASSPPSGTETQYF. In nucleotides, the CDR3 is TGTGCCAGCTCACCACCTAGCGGGACAGAGACCCAGTACTTC.

This clone was found once. V usage is TRBV7-9 and J usage is TRBJ1-3; D possibly corresponds to TRBD1 (6 bases). CDR1 is SEHNR, CDR2 FQNEAQ, per germline (reference sequence). The CDR3 sequence is 18 residues long. V was clipped by 2 bases and J by 6 bases, with 23 bases between them. CDR3 in amino acids: CASSLSSGVVVVTNTIYF. The DNA of the CDR3 is TGTGCCAGCAGCTTAAGCTCAGGGGTGGTAGTAGTGACAAACACCATATATTTT.

The chain joins TRBV7-9 to TRBJ2-1, with a tentative D call TRBD2 (5 bases). The V gene's germline CDR1 is SEHNR and CDR2 FQNEAQ (reference sequence). Trimming removed 3 bases at V and 6 bases at J, with 15 bases between. CDR3 length: 15 residues. The CDR3 DNA is TGTGCCAGCAGCTTCGGACTCCTCAGTGGCAATGAGCAGTTCTTC. Translation: CASSFGLLSGNEQFF.

The count of this clone is one. The chain recombines TRBV28 with TRBJ2-2; no definite D call. V was cut by 5 bases and J by 5 bases, with 9 bases left in between. Germline V gene data show CDR1 as MDHEN and CDR2 as SYDVKM. The CDR3 has 13 amino acids. The CDR3 region is CASSPIVTGELFF. In DNA form, the CDR3 reads TGTGCCAGCAGTCCGATAGTAACCGGGGAGCTGTTTTTT.

CDR3 DNA sequence: TGTGCCACCAGCAAAGCAACAGGGGGCGCGACTCAGCCCCAGCATTTT. Translation gives CATSKATGGATQPQHF. The chain links TRBV15 to TRBJ1-5; 9 bases match TRBD1. Per the germline V gene, CDR1 is LNHNV and CDR2 is YYDKDF (reference sequence). J lost 6 bases, V lost 4 bases, and 10 bases had no gene match. The CDR3 is 16 amino acids.

The rearrangement joins TRBV7-2 to TRBJ1-1; D might be TRBD1 (5 bases). Germline-derived CDR1 and CDR2 are SGHTA and FQGNSA. V was trimmed by 2 bases and J by 4 bases, leaving 11 bases between them. This CDR3 spans 14 amino acids. Here the CDR3 DNA reads TGTGCCAGCAGCTTAAGGGGCACCCTCACTGAAGCTTTCTTT. It yields the protein CASSLRGTLTEAFF.

The V and J genes are TRBV18 and TRBJ1-1, with a weak D call TRBD1 (6 bases). Trimming stripped 3 bases from V and 7 bases from J, with 21 bases between. Germline assignment: CDR1 KGHSH and CDR2 LQKENI. The CDR3 spans 16 residues. The CDR3 sequence: CASSPQALRGKYEAFF. Written as DNA, the CDR3 is TGTGCCAGCTCACCCCAGGCACTGAGGGGGAAATATGAAGCTTTCTTT.

The rearrangement uses TRBV5-8 and TRBJ2-7, with TRBD1 matching 11 bases. Trimming took 0 bases from V and 5 from J; bases not matched to a gene: 4. The CDR3 is made up of 15 amino acids. Germline V CDR1 and CDR2: SGHTS, YDEGEE. CDR3 sequence (DNA): TGTGCCAGCAGCTTGGGGGGGACAGGGGGAGACGAGCAGTACTTC. Protein sequence: CASSLGGTGGDEQYF.

The chain combines TRBV9 with TRBJ2-5; 10 nucleotides agree with TRBD2. The V segment lost 0 bases and the J segment 2 bases; nucleotides outside the gene matches: 7. The germline V gene encodes CDR1 SGDLS and CDR2 YYNGEE. The CDR3 spans 17 residues. The CDR3 sequence: CASSVDLAGAFQETQYF. The CDR3 DNA is TGTGCCAGCAGCGTAGATCTAGCGGGGGCCTTTCAAGAGACCCAGTACTTC.